This T cell receptor beta chain is from a study of T cell repertoires in ileal Crohn's disease. The protocol was immunoSEQ multiplex PCR, while the TCRdb copy is restricted to in-frame clones and leaves out a portion. The sample yields about 11,000 clones, about four fifths seen once. CDR3 length: 13 residues. The ends were cut back, 3 bases at V and 2 bases at J, with 9 bases in the middle. Germline CDR1 reads SGHRS; CDR2 reads YFSETQ. Notes on the study in general: Endoscopic recurrence occurred in every patient whose clonality exceeded 26.8%.

In regard to this clone: Its target is unknown.

This chain connects TRBV5-1 to TRBJ2-7, with a possible D match to TRBD2 (5 bases). The sequence was collected from an adult with Crohn's disease. The sample was ileal tissue. CDR3: CASSSTGAYEQYF. As DNA, the CDR3 is TGCGCCAGCAGCTCCACCGGGGCCTACGAGCAGTACTTC.